What follows are 26 T cell receptor beta chains derived from one specimen sequenced in a study of blood T cell repertoires in COVID-19. Data came from immunoSEQ multiplex PCR; TCRdb stores just in-frame clones and leaves some out. The data show about 150,000 clones, around 85% seen once. The sample consisted of peripheral blood. The receptors come from a human donor in a cohort sampled during active COVID-19.

The V gene is TRBV9, the J gene TRBJ2-1; TRBD2 aligns across 7 bases. V shed 3 bases and J 7 bases; nucleotides not matched to a gene: 7. The germline V gene encodes CDR1 SGDLS and CDR2 YYNGEE. The length of the CDR3 is 14 residues. This CDR3 reads CASSAFQLANEQFF. In nucleotides, the CDR3 is TGTGCCAGCAGCGCCTTTCAACTAGCGAATGAGCAGTTCTTC.

The rearrangement joins TRBV2 to TRBJ2-1, with TRBD2 matching over 11 bases. The CDR3 is 20 residues long. J lost 0 bases, V lost 3 bases, and 13 bases had no gene match. Germline lookup yields CDR1 SNHLY and CDR2 FYNNEI. The CDR3 DNA reads TGTGCCAGCAGTGAGAAAGTGACTAGCGGGGCCCTGAGCTCCTACAATGAGCAGTTCTTC. Its protein is CASSEKVTSGALSSYNEQFF.

This clone has more than one count but fewer than ten. The identical CDR3 is also encoded by other nucleotide sequences in the sample. This chain connects TRBV11-3 to TRBJ2-7; 8 bases agree with TRBD2. Germline-derived CDR1 and CDR2 are SGHNT and YENEEA. Trimming took 4 bases from V and 4 from J; bases not matched to a gene: 6. The CDR3 has 14 residues. The CDR3 nucleotides read TGTGCCAGCAGCTCCTTAGCGGGATCGTACGAGCAGTACTTC. This sequence encodes CASSSLAGSYEQYF.

V is TRBV23-1 and J is TRBJ1-5; no clear D. TRBV23-1 is an ORF for which the function is uncertain. Between the trimmed V and J ends, which lost 6 bases and 5 bases, there was a span of 5 bases. There are 11 residues in the CDR3. In nucleotides, the CDR3 is TGCGCCAGCAGACATGATCAGCCCCAGCATTTT. It specifies CASRHDQPQHF.

The chain uses TRBV7-9 and TRBJ1-3; 8 nucleotides agree with TRBD1. The trim removed 5 bases at V and 2 bases at J, leaving 11 bases unmatched. CDR3 size: 17 residues. Germline V gives CDR1 SEHNR, CDR2 FQNEAQ (reference sequence). CDR3 residues: CASSTGQGLSPGNTIYF. The CDR3 nucleotides are TGTGCCAGCAGCACCGGACAGGGTTTGTCTCCTGGAAACACCATATATTTT. The full variable domain, rest sourced from reference TRBV7-9 and TRBJ1-3, is DTGVSQNPRHKITKRGQNVTFRCDPISEHNRLYWYRQTLGQGPEFLTYFQNEAQLEKSRLLSDRFSAERPKGSFSTLEIQRTEQGDSAMYLCASSTGQGLSPGNTIYFGEGSWLTVV.

The genes are TRBV27 and TRBJ2-7, with 7 nucleotides matching TRBD1. The V gene's germline CDR1 is MNHEY and CDR2 SMNVEV (reference sequence). V lost 6 bases, J lost 11 bases, and 22 bases stayed unmatched. There are 16 residues in the CDR3. The CDR3 coding sequence is TGTGCCAGCAGGCGCCCCGGGACAGAAATATCCCCCCGGGAGTACTTC. This sequence encodes CASRRPGTEISPREYF.

The rearrangement joins TRBV6-5 to TRBJ1-2; 7 nucleotides line up with TRBD1. The CDR3 loop spans 14 amino acids. After removal of 6 bases from V and 8 bases from J, the junction contained 12 bases not matched to a gene. The germline V gene encodes CDR1 MNHEY and CDR2 SVGAGI. In DNA, the CDR3 is TGTGCCAGCAGAAAAGGGGGCGCGACGGGGGGCTACACCTTC. Translation gives CASRKGGATGGYTF.

The chain joins TRBV9 to TRBJ1-1, with a weak D call TRBD1 (5 bases). V gave up 4 bases and J gave up 3 bases, with 13 bases separating them. The CDR3 is made up of 14 amino acids. Germline CDR1 reads SGDLS; CDR2 reads YYNGEE. CDR3: CASSPGVGDTEAFF. In DNA, the CDR3 is TGTGCCAGCAGCCCCGGAGTAGGGGACACTGAAGCTTTCTTT. The whole variable domain, filled in from reference TRBV9 and TRBJ1-1, reads DSGVTQTPKHLITATGQRVTLRCSPRSGDLSVYWYQQSLDQGLQFLIQYYNGEERAKGNILERFSAQQFPDLHSELNLSSLELGDSALYFCASSPGVGDTEAFFGQGTRLTVV.

This clone showed up many times. The sample carries other DNA sequences with the same CDR3. The J gene is TRBJ2-7, the V gene TRBV9, with TRBD1 as a possible D gene (6 bases). V gave up 3 bases and J gave up 6 bases, with 10 bases separating them. The CDR3 runs to 12 residues. Germline V lookup: CDR1 SGDLS, CDR2 YYNGEE. Written as DNA, the CDR3 is TGTGCCAGCAGCGCAACAGGGCCCGAGCAGTACTTC. Amino acid sequence: CASSATGPEQYF.

The sample holds a few counts of this clone. The CDR3 loop reads CASSLRRVAQETQYF. DNA for the CDR3: TGTGCCAGCAGCTTACGCAGGGTGGCCCAAGAGACCCAGTACTTC. V and J are TRBV7-2 and TRBJ2-5, with D possibly matching TRBD1 (5 bases). This CDR3 is 15 amino acids long. Germline values: CDR1 SGHTA, CDR2 FQGNSA. The germline V and J ends were trimmed by 2 bases and 1 base, with 11 bases remaining between them.

For the CDR3, the DNA is TGTGCCAGCAGCTTAGCCTTCAGGGGGAGCAATCAGCCCCAGCATTTT. As protein: CASSLAFRGSNQPQHF. This chain joins TRBV7-2 and TRBJ1-5, with 7 positions matching TRBD1. The CDR3 length is 16 residues. V dropped 0 bases and J dropped 1; count of bases not matched to a gene: 3. Germline V gene data show CDR1 as SGHTA and CDR2 as FQGNSA.

The chain has TRBV11-3 and TRBJ2-1; 10 nucleotides align to TRBD2. This CDR3 is built from 15 residues. The junction had 6 bases not matched to a gene; V was cut back by 3 bases and J by 7 bases. The germline gives CDR1 SGHNT, CDR2 YENEEA. The CDR3 region is CASSLATSGKNEQFF. The CDR3 nucleotides read TGTGCCAGCAGCTTGGCTACTAGCGGGAAGAATGAGCAGTTCTTC.

The chain joins TRBV27 to TRBJ2-2; D is undetermined. This CDR3 region has 14 residues. CDR1 is MNHEY and CDR2 is SMNVEV in the germline V gene (reference sequence). Trimming pared 8 bases from V and 4 bases from J, leaving 14 bases between. The CDR3 reads CASPNRHITGELFF. CDR3 bases: TGTGCCAGCCCAAACCGACACATCACCGGGGAGCTGTTTTTT.

V and J are TRBV6-5 and TRBJ1-6, with 7 bases identical to TRBD1. V was clipped by 2 bases and J by 10 bases; unmatched bases: 5. The CDR3 is 14 amino acids. The germline gives CDR1 MNHEY, CDR2 SVGAGI. The CDR3 spells CASSYAGGRSPLHF. The CDR3 nucleotides are TGTGCCAGCAGTTACGCAGGGGGAAGATCACCCCTCCACTTT.

V gene TRBV30 combines with J gene TRBJ2-7, with TRBD2 matching 12 bases. Germline V lookup: CDR1 GTSNPN, CDR2 SVGIG (reference sequence). V dropped 1 base and J dropped 5; count of bases not matched to a gene: 6. This CDR3 is built from 15 residues. CDR3 nucleotide sequence: TGTGCCTGGAGTGGACTAGCGGGAGTCTTCCACGAGCAGTACTTC. Translated: CAWSGLAGVFHEQYF.

V usage is TRBV4-1 and J usage is TRBJ2-1, with D perhaps TRBD1 (6 bases). Germline values: CDR1 MGHRA, CDR2 YSYEKL. V shed 6 bases and J shed 6 bases, with 12 bases lying between them. The CDR3 spans 13 residues. The CDR3 DNA reads TGCGCCAGCAGAGGGACAAATTTCAATGAGCAGTTCTTC. Amino acids: CASRGTNFNEQFF.

Regarding this clone: Other DNA variants within this sample encode the same CDR3. The chain recombines TRBV2 with TRBJ2-1; 11 bases are shared with TRBD1. J lost 0 bases, V lost 6 bases, and 4 bases had no gene match. Germline V gene data show CDR1 as SNHLY and CDR2 as FYNNEI. The CDR3 loop spans 16 amino acids. CDR3 in amino acids: CASSLGTGGSYNEQFF. The CDR3 DNA follows: TGTGCCAGCAGCCTAGGGACAGGGGGCTCCTACAATGAGCAGTTCTTC.

V and J are TRBV28 and TRBJ1-5; possible D gene TRBD1, 6 bases. Between the trimmed V and J ends, which lost 3 bases and 0 bases, there was a span of 15 bases. This CDR3 has 17 residues. Germline V lookup: CDR1 MDHEN, CDR2 SYDVKM. The CDR3 DNA is TGTGCCAGCAGTTTTTCACAGGGCCTCTATAGCAATCAGCCCCAGCATTTT. Protein product: CASSFSQGLYSNQPQHF. Full variable domain (outside the CDR3, taken from reference TRBV28 and TRBJ1-5): DVKVTQSSRYLVKRTGEKVFLECVQDMDHENMFWYRQDPGLGLRLIYFSYDVKMKEKGDIPEGYSVSREKKERFSLILESASTNQTSMYLCASSFSQGLYSNQPQHFGDGTRLSIL.

A single count supports this clone. The chain links TRBV7-8 to TRBJ1-6; tentatively, D is TRBD1 (5 bases). Trimming pared 4 bases from V and 9 bases from J, leaving 28 bases between. CDR3 length: 19 amino acids. Looked up from germline, CDR1 is SGHVS and CDR2 is FQNEAQ. The CDR3 spells CASSSHPRNQRQGSSPLHF. The CDR3 DNA sequence: TGTGCCAGCAGCTCCCACCCCCGAAACCAAAGGCAGGGCAGTTCACCCCTCCACTTT.

Comment on this clone: Other DNA variants within this sample encode the same CDR3. The J gene is TRBJ2-7, the V gene TRBV18; 15 bases fit TRBD2. V lost 0 bases and J lost 5; bases outside the gene matches: 2. CDR3 length equals 16 residues. The germline V gene encodes CDR1 KGHSH and CDR2 LQKENI. CDR3 sequence reads: CASSPPGLAGGHEQYF. Written as DNA, the CDR3 is TGTGCCAGCTCACCACCGGGACTAGCGGGGGGCCACGAGCAGTACTTC.

CDR3: CAISESTPGQNGYTF. The CDR3 DNA follows: TGTGCCATCAGTGAGTCGACCCCCGGACAGAATGGCTACACCTTC. This sequence joins TRBV10-3 and TRBJ1-2; possibly TRBD1 for D (6 bases). The CDR3 length is 15 residues. The V end lost 0 bases, the J end lost 6 bases, and 14 bases lay between the germline ends. Germline V CDR1 and CDR2: ENHRY, SYGVKD.

For this clone: Because the CDR3's place on the DNA is in doubt, the DNA is left out and the CDR3 is given as listed by TCRdb. This sample includes further DNA sequences coding for the same CDR3. The CDR3 loop reads CASSTSGYEQYF. The genes are TRBV19 and TRBJ2-7; the table's TRBD2 call for D was not verified on the DNA. Germline values: CDR1 LNHDA, CDR2 SQIVND (reference sequence). Both ends counted, the CDR3 spans 12 residues.

The V gene is TRBV5-1, the J gene TRBJ2-5, with D possibly matching TRBD2 (5 bases). V was shortened by 0 bases and J by 2 bases, with 11 bases between the two germline ends. This CDR3 region has 15 residues. Germline V gene data show CDR1 as SGHRS and CDR2 as YFSETQ. CDR3 residues: CASSLVGVAQETQYF. CDR3 nucleotides: TGCGCCAGCAGCTTGGTGGGAGTAGCACAAGAGACCCAGTACTTC. Variable domain in full (rest from reference TRBV5-1 and TRBJ2-5): KAGVTQTPRYLIKTRGQQVTLSCSPISGHRSVSWYQQTPGQGLQFLFEYFSETQRNKGNFPGRFSGRQFSNSRSEMNVSTLELGDSALYLCASSLVGVAQETQYFGPGTRLLVL.

In this sample, this clone turned up a few times. The rearrangement links TRBV30 to TRBJ1-2; D is possibly TRBD1 (5 bases). The CDR3 totals 14 residues. V was pared by 2 bases and J by 3 bases, with 13 bases between. CDR1 is GTSNPN, CDR2 SVGIG, per germline (reference sequence). Written as DNA, the CDR3 is TGTGCCTGGAGTCCCCGCGGGGGTCACTATGGCTACACCTTC. This codes for CAWSPRGGHYGYTF.

The genes are TRBV6-5 and TRBJ1-1, with D perhaps matching TRBD1 (5 bases). The CDR3 consists of 13 residues. The V end was cut by 6 bases, the J end by 0 bases, with 8 bases between. The germline gives CDR1 MNHEY, CDR2 SVGAGI. Here the CDR3 DNA reads TGTGCCAGCAGGCAGGGTATGAACACTGAAGCTTTCTTT. Its protein product is CASRQGMNTEAFF.

This clone has a count of ten or more. The V gene is TRBV11-3, the J gene TRBJ2-1; D is possibly TRBD1 (6 bases). The CDR3 length is 15 residues. Looked up from germline, CDR1 is SGHNT and CDR2 is YENEEA. The ends were cut back, 4 bases at V and 1 base at J, with 11 bases in the middle. The CDR3 DNA reads TGTGCCAGCAGCTCTCGGGACAAATCCTACAATGAGCAGTTCTTC. Its protein is CASSSRDKSYNEQFF.